This TCR beta chain was found in a study of CD8+CD57+ T cells in acquired aplastic anemia (dated by TCRdb to 2016 to 2018). Some background on the complete study: A mean of about 3.2 ug of DNA, ranging from about 0.19 to 27.4 ug, was extracted from sorted CD4+ and CD8+ cells. Mean read counts for healthy donor samples were approximately 10 million for CD4+ cells and around 11 million for CD8+ cells.

The junction carries 14 bases between V and J, which are trimmed by 5 bases and 3 bases respectively. For CDR1 and CDR2, the germline V gene (reference sequence) lists LNHDA and SQIVND. From the cysteine through the phenylalanine, the CDR3 covers 15 amino acids. Only the CDR3 DNA stays, 45 bases, in frame from base 1. Overall study results and their limits: Patients and healthy controls showed no significant difference in CD8+ Simpson's diversity (P=0.060). Around 27 CD8+ CDR3 sequences were found to be shared between patients and controls, but these sequences appeared to be highly expressed in patients and within the immunodominant clones of the patients.

Concerning this clonotype: Its binding antigen is unknown. The sample holds no much larger clone one base away, and base qualities are not on file.

The study deep-sequenced TCR repertoires of sorted CD4+ and CD8+ blood T cells from severe aplastic anemia patients and healthy subjects. Ficoll-Paque density gradient centrifugation was used to isolate peripheral blood mononuclear cells. Before DNA was extracted, CD4+ and CD8+ T cells were sorted using either FACS or magnetic beads. Profiling of TCR beta VDJ combinations and CDR3 sequences used genomic DNA as the template. TCR repertoire sequencing was run on an Illumina HiSeq 2000. The paper's data handling went like this. TRBV/TRBJ rearrangement plots, CDR3 size and DJ length profiles, and Simpson's diversity index were used to assess repertoires. The most abundant DNA sequence in the deep sequencing data was taken as the immunodominant clone. CDR3 amino acid sequences were screened for sharing across subjects and compared with published repertoires and the VDJdb database. TCRdb cleaned the public reads at Q25 with fastp, built clones with MiXCR and kept in-frame beta chains. Rows are combined by CDR3 protein, so each entry shows the most common genes and DNA. The V and J calls were determined by TCRdb, not by the authors. This sample comprises some 180,000 distinct CDR3 sequences, approximately 46% of them detected only once. The leading ten clones occupy 2.9% of the sample.

The source material was sorted CD4+, CD8+, or CD8+CD57+ T cells (not recorded which) from PBMCs. This TCR was recovered from a human donor in good health. The rearrangement joined TRBV19 to TRBJ1-5, with the identity of the D gene unclear. The CDR3 protein is CASSAGDGYNQPQHF. The nucleotides read TGTGCCAGTAGTGCCGGAGACGGATACAATCAGCCCCAGCATTTT.